Each of the 25 T cell receptor beta chains below was sequenced from the same sample in a study of Graves' ophthalmopathy and Graves' hyperthyroidism (dated by TCRdb to about 2018). Sequenced using an Illumina HiSeq 2000. For repertoire sequencing, TCR beta CDR3 regions were amplified from RNA transcripts. The first round was an RT-PCR using HTBI primers with the Qiagen OneStep RT-PCR kit, and this first round was followed by a second-round multiplex PCR, then size selection and purification. TCRdb reprocessing: public reads trimmed at Q25 with fastp, clones called with MiXCR, in-frame beta chains kept. Duplicate CDR3 protein sequences are folded into a single record with the most common DNA and genes. The sample table shows over a million distinct CDR3 sequences, and about two fifths are seen once. The top ten clonotypes cover 11% of the sample. The sample was peripheral blood or thyroid tissue (not recorded which). Receptors were obtained from an adult man with Graves' hyperthyroidism.

This clonotype turned up a few times. The rearrangement joins TRBV20-1 to TRBJ1-1; D is unclear. V lost 3 bases, J lost 5 bases, and 16 bases lay in between. This CDR3 has 14 residues. Per the germline V gene, CDR1 is DFQATT and CDR2 is SNEGSKA (reference sequence). This CDR3 is CSARKGGFSTEAFF. The CDR3 DNA reads TGCAGTGCTAGGAAAGGCGGATTTTCGACTGAAGCTTTCTTT.

Comments on this clonotype: This may be a read error: a much more frequent sequence differs by one nucleotide. The chain employs TRBV25-1 and TRBJ1-4, with a tentative D call TRBD1 (6 bases). The V gene's germline CDR1 is MGHDK and CDR2 SYGVNS. Trimming shortened V by 6 bases and J by 5 bases, and 16 bases separated the two germline ends. This CDR3 has 15 residues. Here the CDR3 reads CASSRRDNFNEKLFF. CDR3 coding DNA: TGTGCCAGCAGCAGGAGGGACAATTTCAATGAAAAACTGTTTTTT.

The gene calls are TRBV6-1 and TRBJ1-6; tentatively, D is TRBD1 (5 bases). Germline values: CDR1 MNHNS, CDR2 SASEGT. CDR3 length: 15 amino acids. Trimming left V 6 bases short and J 6 bases short, with 15 bases between. Here the CDR3 DNA reads TGTGCCAGCAGCGTCGATGGGGCCAGTAATTCACCCCTCCACTTT. Translating gives CASSVDGASNSPLHF.

In this sample, this clonotype turned up a few times. This rearrangement joins TRBV4-1 to TRBJ2-7; D perhaps matches TRBD2 (5 bases). V dropped 3 bases and J dropped 0 bases, with 21 bases sitting between them. In germline, CDR1 is MGHRA, CDR2 YSYEKL. The CDR3 extends over 18 amino acids. The CDR3 region is CASSHRSARGPYSYEQYF. For the CDR3, the DNA is TGCGCCAGCAGCCACCGAAGTGCCCGAGGGCCCTACTCCTACGAGCAGTACTTC.

A note on this clonotype: The conserved phenylalanine or tryptophan normally closing the CDR3 is absent here, so this likely arose from a read error. The limits of the CDR3 on the DNA are not certain, so only TCRdb's listed CDR3 is given. The rearrangement joins TRBV20-1 to TRBJ1-3; the table's D call, TRBD1, was not checked against the DNA. CDR1 and CDR2 (germline): DFQATT, SNEGSKA (reference sequence). Inclusive of both ends, the CDR3 amounts to 10 amino acids. CDR3 residues: CSARRVRGRT.

This clonotype showed up many times. The chain uses TRBV28 and TRBJ2-5, with D possibly being TRBD2 (7 bases). Germline loops: CDR1 MDHEN, CDR2 SYDVKM. The V and J ends lost 5 bases and 4 bases respectively, with 17 bases between them. The length of the CDR3 is 15 residues. The CDR3 nucleotides read TGTGCCAGCAGTAAGCTGAGCGGGACACTAGAGACCCAGTACTTC. As protein: CASSKLSGTLETQYF.

The gene calls are TRBV29-1 and TRBJ2-7; D might be TRBD2 (7 bases). This CDR3 has 17 amino acids. Trimming cost V 3 bases and J 5 bases, with 26 bases left between them. Germline lookup yields CDR1 SQVTM and CDR2 ANQGSEA. The CDR3: CSVEAAGAGPGGHEQYF. CDR3 nucleotides: TGCAGCGTTGAGGCGGCGGGGGCGGGACCCGGCGGGCACGAGCAGTACTTC.

This clonotype was recorded at least ten times. The J gene is TRBJ1-5, the V gene TRBV15; 9 bases match TRBD1. This CDR3 has 17 amino acids. Germline assignment: CDR1 LNHNV and CDR2 YYDKDF (reference sequence). The V and J ends lost 0 bases and 2 bases, in that order; junction bases with no gene match: 5. CDR3 sequence (DNA): TGTGCCACCAGCAGAGATCCACAGGGGGCGGGCAATCAGCCCCAGCATTTT. It specifies CATSRDPQGAGNQPQHF.

This clonotype showed up many times. The CDR3 DNA reads as TGCAGTGCTAGAGCTAGACAGGGGATGCGATATAGCAATCAGCCCCAGCATTTT. It translates to CSARARQGMRYSNQPQHF. The rearrangement uses TRBV20-1 and TRBJ1-5, with 8 nucleotides matching TRBD1. CDR1 is DFQATT and CDR2 is SNEGSKA in the germline V gene (reference sequence). The trim removed 1 base at V and 0 bases at J, leaving 11 bases unmatched. The CDR3 length is 18 residues.

This clonotype has a handful of counts. This sequence joins TRBV4-1 and TRBJ2-7, with D uncertain. Germline V gene lookup returns CDR1 MGHRA and CDR2 YSYEKL. CDR3 length: 14 residues. Trimming pared 2 bases from V and 2 bases from J, leaving 10 bases between. The CDR3 protein is CASSQRIETYEQYF. The CDR3 DNA reads TGCGCCAGCAGCCAAAGGATAGAGACCTACGAGCAGTACTTC.

The chain is built from TRBV29-1 and TRBJ1-5; D possibly corresponds to TRBD1 (5 bases). The CDR3 covers 12 residues. Germline CDR1 reads SQVTM; CDR2 reads ANQGSEA. Trimming shortened V by 6 bases and J by 5 bases, and 11 bases separated the two germline ends. For the CDR3, the DNA is TGCAGCGTCTTGACAGCCGATCAGCCCCAGCATTTT. Its translation is CSVLTADQPQHF.

The chain carries TRBV9 and TRBJ2-2; D is possibly TRBD2 (6 bases). Germline V CDR1 and CDR2: SGDLS, YYNGEE. Between the trimmed V and J ends, which lost 4 bases and 8 bases, there was a span of 12 bases. The CDR3 length is 13 residues. The CDR3 here is CASSNLAEGELFF. For the CDR3, the DNA is TGTGCCAGCAGCAACTTAGCGGAGGGGGAGCTGTTTTTT.

This clonotype was recorded at least ten times. The chain links TRBV7-9 to TRBJ1-4; D ambiguous. The ends were cut back, 5 bases at V and 1 base at J, with 11 bases in the middle. Germline V gene data show CDR1 as SEHNR and CDR2 as FQNEAQ (reference sequence). The CDR3 loop spans 15 amino acids. CDR3 in DNA: TGTGCCAGCAGCCCAACATACGGAACTAATGAAAAACTGTTTTTT. The encoded protein is CASSPTYGTNEKLFF.

This clonotype has only one observation. V is TRBV20-1 and J is TRBJ2-6; maybe TRBD1 (5 bases). The CDR3 loop spans 14 amino acids. Germline CDR1 DFQATT, CDR2 SNEGSKA (reference sequence). V lost 0 bases and J 2 bases, leaving 5 bases between the germline ends. CDR3 DNA sequence: TGCAGTGCTAGAGAACAGGCTGGGGCCAACGTCCTGACTTTC. Protein: CSAREQAGANVLTF.

This clonotype was seen a single time. The chain links TRBV7-8 to TRBJ2-5; weak D call: TRBD1 (6 bases). Deletions cut 5 bases from V and 11 bases from J, with 9 bases between. Germline V gene data show CDR1 as SGHVS and CDR2 as FQNEAQ. The CDR3 is 10 amino acids. The CDR3 sequence is CASSPQGQYF. The CDR3 nucleotides read TGTGCCAGCAGCCCACAGGGACAGTACTTC.

In this sample, this clonotype turned up many times. The chain employs TRBV5-5 and TRBJ1-1, with D possibly matching TRBD1 (5 bases). This CDR3 is built from 14 residues. In germline, CDR1 is SGHKS, CDR2 YYEKEE (reference sequence). Trimming pared 4 bases from V and 11 bases from J, leaving 21 bases between. The CDR3 coding sequence is TGTGCCAGCAGCCTGGCGGTTGGGGCACAGGAGGCTTTCTTT. Its protein product is CASSLAVGAQEAFF.

This clonotype was seen ten or more times. The chain uses TRBV20-1 and TRBJ1-6, with D unresolved. Germline V gene data show CDR1 as DFQATT and CDR2 as SNEGSKA (reference sequence). The CDR3 runs 14 residues. V gave up 3 bases and J gave up 8 bases, with 14 bases separating them. The CDR3 region is CSASPRLRDSPLHF. DNA of the CDR3: TGCAGTGCTAGCCCCCGACTTCGGGATTCACCCCTCCACTTT.

This clonotype was picked up many times. V is TRBV2 and J is TRBJ2-5, with D hard to call. CDR1 and CDR2 from the germline V gene are SNHLY and FYNNEI. This CDR3 spans 11 amino acids. V was pared by 5 bases and J by 5 bases, with 6 bases between. The DNA for the CDR3 is TGTGCCAGCAGTCCCTGGGAGACCCAGTACTTC. This encodes CASSPWETQYF.

About this clonotype: The germline gene is not matched at one end of the junction; a read error may be the cause. The V and J genes are TRBV7-7 and TRBJ2-5; D may be TRBD1 (5 bases). The CDR3 runs to 13 residues. The germline V gene encodes CDR1 SSHAT and CDR2 FNYEAQ (reference sequence). The CDR3 is CASSLDRQEAQYF. CDR3 in DNA: TGTGCTAGCAGCTTAGACAGACAAGAGGCCCAGTACTTC.

J is TRBJ1-5 and V is TRBV25-1; 8 bases map to TRBD1. The CDR3 covers 16 residues. J lost 5 bases, V lost 1 base, and 7 bases had no gene match. From germline, CDR1 is MGHDK and CDR2 SYGVNS. The CDR3 nucleotides are TGTGCCAGCAGTGAATCGAAGGGACAGGTTTATCAGCCCCAGCATTTT. Translation: CASSESKGQVYQPQHF.

The rearrangement joins TRBV27 to TRBJ1-1, with TRBD1 as a possible D gene (6 bases). Trimming left V 8 bases short and J 3 bases short, with 16 bases between. Germline values: CDR1 MNHEY, CDR2 SMNVEV (reference sequence). The CDR3 covers 14 residues. The CDR3 region is CASGEIQGDTEAFF. Here the CDR3 DNA reads TGTGCCAGCGGCGAAATACAGGGAGACACTGAAGCTTTCTTT.

This chain joins TRBV29-1 and TRBJ2-7, with unresolved D. V lost 8 bases and J 2 bases, leaving 16 bases between the germline ends. The germline V gene has CDR1 SQVTM and CDR2 ANQGSEA. The CDR3 has 13 residues. The CDR3 sequence: CSSTARPPYEQYF. As DNA, the CDR3 is TGCAGCTCCACCGCCAGGCCGCCCTACGAGCAGTACTTC.

The V call is TRBV6-2 or TRBV6-3, the J call TRBJ2-2; D gene ambiguous. CDR3 length: 16 amino acids. V lost 7 bases and J 0 bases, leaving 15 bases between the germline ends. Germline lookup yields CDR1 MNHEY and CDR2 SVGEGT. The CDR3 protein is CASTQYPQANTGELFF. CDR3 nucleotides: TGTGCCAGCACTCAATACCCCCAGGCGAACACCGGGGAGCTGTTTTTT.

This rearrangement joins TRBV10-3 to TRBJ1-4; TRBD1 matches 7 bases. Trimming cost V 6 bases and J 8 bases; bases outside gene matches: 6. The CDR3 has 13 amino acids. The germline CDR1 and CDR2 sequences are ENHRY and SYGVKD. Here the CDR3 DNA reads TGTGCCATCAGCTCACCCAGGGGGGAAAAACTGTTTTTT. Encoded protein: CAISSPRGEKLFF.

Many counts were recorded for this clonotype. This chain uses TRBV7-9 with TRBJ1-1; no clear D gene. The CDR3 is 15 residues long. Deletions cut 1 base from V and 3 bases from J, with 12 bases between. In germline, CDR1 is SEHNR, CDR2 FQNEAQ (reference sequence). The CDR3 loop reads CASSLGEGVHTEAFF. The CDR3 DNA follows: TGTGCCAGCAGCTTAGGGGAGGGCGTTCACACTGAAGCTTTCTTT.